This entry lists 7 T cell receptor beta chains sequenced from one sample in a study of cytomegalovirus exposure and HLA in healthy donors. Both 60 Vbeta primers and 13 Jbeta primers went into the PCR. Sequencing used immunoSEQ multiplex PCR; TCRdb keeps in-frame clones, though not all of them. The sample holds under 200,000 clones, about 83% seen once. Sequences were obtained from PBMCs. These receptors all stem from a man aged 40-55 years in good health and CMV-seropositive.

CDR3 residues: CASSLELQAAFF. The DNA of the CDR3 is TGTGCCAGCAGCTTGGAGTTACAGGCTGCTTTCTTT. The chain has TRBV5-8 and TRBJ1-1, with D maybe TRBD1 (5 bases). Trimming removed 0 bases at V and 11 bases at J, with 11 bases between. Germline lookup yields CDR1 SGHTS and CDR2 YDEGEE. The CDR3 has 12 residues.

This chain connects TRBV5-1 to TRBJ1-1; TRBD1 aligns across 8 bases. CDR1 is SGHRS and CDR2 is YFSETQ in the germline V gene. V lost 4 bases and J lost 1; bases outside the gene matches: 9. There are 16 residues in the CDR3. This CDR3 reads CASSAQGAGENTEAFF. DNA of the CDR3: TGCGCCAGCAGCGCCCAGGGGGCCGGGGAGAACACTGAAGCTTTCTTT.

This chain connects TRBV10-3 to TRBJ1-2, with D possibly TRBD1 on 6 matching bases. The CDR3 covers 14 residues. CDR1 is ENHRY and CDR2 is SYGVKD in the germline V gene. V was clipped by 9 bases and J by 4 bases, with 18 bases between them. The CDR3 region is CAITRQTGGYGYTF. CDR3 bases: TGTGCCATTACCAGACAGACAGGTGGCTATGGCTACACCTTC.

The chain is built from TRBV9 and TRBJ1-5; D is unclear. Germline V CDR1 and CDR2: SGDLS, YYNGEE. V gave up 4 bases and J gave up 6 bases, with 8 bases separating them. The CDR3 length is 12 residues. CDR3 sequence (DNA): TGTGCCAGCAGCCGGGGTGCTCAGCCCCAGCATTTT. As protein: CASSRGAQPQHF.

CDR3 sequence: CASSSSLAGGLYNEQFF. In nucleotides, the CDR3 is TGTGCCAGCAGTTCCTCACTAGCGGGAGGTTTATACAATGAGCAGTTCTTC. The chain has TRBV27 and TRBJ2-1, with 12 bases that match TRBD2. CDR3 length: 17 residues. V gave up 4 bases and J gave up 4 bases; unmatched junction bases: 8. Germline V lookup: CDR1 MNHEY, CDR2 SMNVEV (reference sequence).

Here the CDR3 reads CSVHDTLEGYTF. The DNA for the CDR3 is TGCAGCGTCCACGACACCCTTGAAGGCTACACCTTC. This rearrangement joins TRBV29-1 to TRBJ1-2; D ambiguous. Germline V lookup: CDR1 SQVTM, CDR2 ANQGSEA. Trimming removed 6 bases from V and 8 bases from J, with 16 bases in between. The CDR3 runs 12 residues.

The genes are TRBV14 and TRBJ2-7; 7 positions match TRBD2. This CDR3 is built from 16 residues. V dropped 2 bases and J dropped 2; count of bases not matched to a gene: 9. Germline assignment: CDR1 SGHDN and CDR2 FVKESK. The DNA for the CDR3 is TGTGCCAGCAGCCAATCCGGGAGGCTAGAAACCTACGAGCAGTACTTC. This translates into CASSQSGRLETYEQYF.